The sample holds a few counts of the clone carrying this T cell receptor beta chain. Method: immunoSEQ multiplex PCR; TCRdb's copy keeps in-frame clones and lacks some. The sample yields about 210,000 clones, about nine tenths seen once. The data were obtained in a study of blood T cell repertoires in COVID-19. Study-level background: Recovered participants had two consecutive negative NP/OP PCR tests, healthcare professional clearance, or symptom resolution.

This CDR3 contains 15 residues. Germline lookup yields CDR1 SGHAT and CDR2 FQDESV (reference sequence). The V and J ends lost 5 bases and 5 bases respectively, with 18 bases between them. Cohort placement rested on clinical history that participants reported themselves. The receptor was isolated from a man aged 25-40 years in a cohort exposed to, infected with or recovered from COVID-19 (not recorded which). V and J are TRBV11-1 and TRBJ1-1, with D perhaps matching TRBD1 (6 bases). The sequencing input was PBMCs or T cells enriched from blood (not recorded which). The CDR3 DNA follows: TGTGCCAGCAGCCTAAGGGGGTCGGGTCTAACTGAAGCTTTCTTT. Translating gives CASSLRGSGLTEAFF. Together with reference TRBV11-1 and TRBJ1-1, the CDR3 gives the full variable domain: EAEVAQSPRYKITEKSQAVAFWCDPISGHATLYWYRQILGQGPELLVQFQDESVVDDSQLPKDRFSAERLKGVDSTLKIQPAELGDSAMYLCASSLRGSGLTEAFFGQGTRLTVV.